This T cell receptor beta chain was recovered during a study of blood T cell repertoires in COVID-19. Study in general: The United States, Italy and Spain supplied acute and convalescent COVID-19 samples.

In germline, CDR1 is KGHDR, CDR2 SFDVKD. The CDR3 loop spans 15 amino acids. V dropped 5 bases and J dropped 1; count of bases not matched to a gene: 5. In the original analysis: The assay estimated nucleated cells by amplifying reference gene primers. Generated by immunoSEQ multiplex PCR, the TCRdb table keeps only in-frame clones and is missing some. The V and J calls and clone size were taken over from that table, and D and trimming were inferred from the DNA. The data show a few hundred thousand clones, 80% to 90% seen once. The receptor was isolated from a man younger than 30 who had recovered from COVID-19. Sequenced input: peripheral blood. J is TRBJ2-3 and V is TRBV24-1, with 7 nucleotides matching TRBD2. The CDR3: CATSGGAGGTDTQYF. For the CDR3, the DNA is TGTGCCACCAGTGGCGGTGCGGGGGGCACAGATACGCAGTATTTT.